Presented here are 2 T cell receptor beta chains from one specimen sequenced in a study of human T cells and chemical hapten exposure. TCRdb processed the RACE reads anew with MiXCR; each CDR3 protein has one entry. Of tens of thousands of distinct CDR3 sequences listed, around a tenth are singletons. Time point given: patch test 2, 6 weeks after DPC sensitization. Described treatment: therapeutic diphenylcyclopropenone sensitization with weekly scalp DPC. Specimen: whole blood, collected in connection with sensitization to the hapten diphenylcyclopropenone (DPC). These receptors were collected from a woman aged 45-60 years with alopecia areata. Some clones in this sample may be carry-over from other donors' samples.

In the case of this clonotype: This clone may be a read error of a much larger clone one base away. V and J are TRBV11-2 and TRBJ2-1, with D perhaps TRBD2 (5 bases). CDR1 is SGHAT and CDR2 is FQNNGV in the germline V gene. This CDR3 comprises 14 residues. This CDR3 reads CTSSVGGRYNEQFF. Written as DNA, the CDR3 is TGTACCAGCAGCGTCGGAGGCCGTTACAATGAGCAGTTCTTC.

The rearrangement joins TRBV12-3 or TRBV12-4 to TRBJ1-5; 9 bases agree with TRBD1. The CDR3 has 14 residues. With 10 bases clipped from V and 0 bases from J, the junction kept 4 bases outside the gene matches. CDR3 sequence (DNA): TGTGCCACCGGGACAGGGTATAGCAATCAGCCCCAGCATTTT. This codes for CATGTGYSNQPQHF.